A selection of T cell receptor beta chains follows, all from one sample in a study of T-cell memory formation after mild COVID-19. Each CDR3 protein gets one entry after TCRdb re-called the 5' RACE reads with MiXCR. The sample holds around 320,000 distinct CDR3 sequences, approximately 19% seen once. Sequenced material: PBMCs or a T cell subset sorted from them (not recorded which). These receptors came from a man aged 18 to 29 who had mild COVID-19 (a few samples of this study predate the infection). Cell type and time point are not known. CDR3s include the opening cysteine and the closing phenylalanine or tryptophan. The D gene is left open where the match is weak. Clone size is shown for a subset of rows, as once, few, many or a class of expanded clone.

TRBV18	.	TRBJ2-1	.	TGTGCCAGCTCACCACCGGGGGTCGGGGAGCAGTTCTTC	CASSPPGVGEQFF
TRBV20-1	.	TRBJ2-2	TRBD1	TGCAGTGCTAGATCGGACAGGGGGGACGGGGAGCTGTTTTTT	CSARSDRGDGELFF
TRBV9	.	TRBJ2-5	TRBD2	TGTGCCAGCAGCGTCGGTGGACTAGGAGGTGGGGAGACCCAGTACTTC	CASSVGGLGGGETQYF
TRBV7-2	.	TRBJ1-5	TRBD1	TGTGCCAGCAGCTTACGCCCGGCAGGACAGGGTATGGGTCAGCCCCAGCATTTT	CASSLRPAGQGMGQPQHF
TRBV4-3	few	TRBJ1-6	.	TGCGCCAGCAGCCAAGATATGCCTTATTCACCCCTCCACTTT	CASSQDMPYSPLHF
TRBV5-5	.	TRBJ2-1	.	TGTGCCAGCAGCTTAGGCGGGGAAATAACCTACAATGAGCAGTTCTTC	CASSLGGEITYNEQFF
TRBV25-1	.	TRBJ2-5	.	TGTGCCAGCAACATGGGGCAAGAGACCCAGTACTTC	CASNMGQETQYF
TRBV5-5	few	TRBJ2-5	TRBD2	TGTGCCAGCAGCTTGGCGGTAGCGGGGGCCTCCTACCAAGAGACCCAGTACTTC	CASSLAVAGASYQETQYF
TRBV9	.	TRBJ1-6	.	TGTGCCAGCAGCGTAGGGCTCCTTAATTCACCCCTCCACTTT	CASSVGLLNSPLHF
TRBV29-1	few	TRBJ2-2	TRBD1	TGCAGCGTCGGACAGGGGGCGGGGACCGGGGAGCTGTTTTTT	CSVGQGAGTGELFF
TRBV11-1	.	TRBJ1-2	.	TGTGCCAGCAGCAACGGGGGCTCGGAGGGGTACTATGGCTACACCTTC	CASSNGGSEGYYGYTF
TRBV7-2	many	TRBJ2-5	TRBD2	TGTGCCAGCAGGATCGGGACTAGCGGACAAGAGACCCAGTACTTC	CASRIGTSGQETQYF
TRBV7-2	few	TRBJ2-1	.	TGTGCCAGCAGCGACCCCTGGGGGGCAGACAGTGAGCAGTTCTTC	CASSDPWGADSEQFF
TRBV7-9	few	TRBJ1-1	.	TGTGCCAGCAGCTTAGAAGGGTGGTACGGCGGCACTGAAGCTTTCTTT	CASSLEGWYGGTEAFF
TRBV4-2	once	TRBJ1-2	.	TGTGCCAGCAGCCAAGGGGGTGAGTCCATCTATGGCTACACCTTC	CASSQGGESIYGYTF
TRBV11-3	.	TRBJ2-1	TRBD2	TGTGCCAGCAGCTTTAGTGGTCTAGCGGGAAGTGAGCAGTTCTTC	CASSFSGLAGSEQFF
TRBV7-3	.	TRBJ2-1	.	TGTGCCAGCAGCCCGGCGGTGCGTAATGAGCAGTTCTTC	CASSPAVRNEQFF
TRBV12-3/TRBV12-4	.	TRBJ2-4	.	TGTGCCAGCAGTCGGTCGGACAGCAAAAACATTCAGTACTTC	CASSRSDSKNIQYF
TRBV10-3	many	TRBJ2-5	.	TGTGCCATCAGTGATGGGTTAACCCAGTACTTC	CAISDGLTQYF
TRBV9	.	TRBJ2-5	TRBD2	TGTGCCAGCAGCGTCCCAGCGGGGGGTTCAGAGACCCAGTACTTC	CASSVPAGGSETQYF
TRBV4-3	few	TRBJ2-3	TRBD2	TGCGCCAGCAGCCAGTGGCTAGCGGGGGGGCCGGGCACAGATACGCAGTATTTT	CASSQWLAGGPGTDTQYF
TRBV20-1	.	TRBJ2-7	TRBD2	TGCAGTGCTCGTACTAGCGGGTCGACCTACGAGCAGTACTTC	CSARTSGSTYEQYF
TRBV20-1	.	TRBJ2-1	.	TGCAGTGAGAGATTAGTCGGGCGGAATGAGCAGTTCTTC	CSERLVGRNEQFF
TRBV4-1	.	TRBJ2-3	.	TGCGCCAGCAGCCAAGAAGGTGGTGCAGATACGCAGTATTTT	CASSQEGGADTQYF
TRBV5-1	few	TRBJ2-2	.	TGCGCCAGCAGCTTCCTTAGGACACGTCCTACCGGGGAGCTGTTTTTT	CASSFLRTRPTGELFF
TRBV6-5	.	TRBJ1-2	.	TGTGCCAGCAGTCAGGACCTCTATGGCTACACCTTC	CASSQDLYGYTF
TRBV7-9	.	TRBJ2-7	.	TGTGCCAGCAGCTTTCCCCGCTACGAGCAGTACTTC	CASSFPRYEQYF
TRBV24-1	few	TRBJ2-5	.	TGTGCCACCAGTGATTCTGAAGAGACCCAGTACTTC	CATSDSEETQYF
TRBV6-2/TRBV6-3	few	TRBJ2-5	TRBD2	TGTGCCAGCAGTTTTGGACTAGCGGCGTACATGGAGACCCAGTACTTC	CASSFGLAAYMETQYF
TRBV11-3	.	TRBJ2-3	.	TGTGCCAGCAGCTTCCAGACAGCAGATACGCAGTATTTT	CASSFQTADTQYF
TRBV6-6	.	TRBJ1-4	TRBD1	TGTGCCAGCAGCCAACAGGGGGCCAGGTCAACTAATGAAAAACTGTTTTTT	CASSQQGARSTNEKLFF
TRBV3-1	few	TRBJ2-5	.	TGTGCCAGCAGCCAAGAGAGAGAGACCCAGTACTTC	CASSQERETQYF
TRBV11-2	few	TRBJ2-3	TRBD2	TGTGCCAGCAGCGCCCGGGTTTCTTCGGGGGGAGATACGCAGTATTTT	CASSARVSSGGDTQYF
TRBV6-4	few	TRBJ2-7	TRBD1	TGTGCCAGCAGTGTCACAGGGGATGGGGACGAGCAGTACTTC	CASSVTGDGDEQYF
TRBV7-2	once	TRBJ2-3	.	TGTGCCAGCAACTTCGGTGATACGCAGTATTTT	CASNFGDTQYF
TRBV9	few	TRBJ2-1	.	TGTGCCAGCAGCGACCAGGGCAATGAGCAGTTCTTC	CASSDQGNEQFF
TRBV7-2	.	TRBJ2-3	.	TGTGCCAGCAGCCAAGGTTGGGGGAGGAGCACAGATACGCAGTATTTT	CASSQGWGRSTDTQYF
TRBV6-5	.	TRBJ2-7	TRBD2	TGTGCCAGCAGTTACTCGGCTAGCGGGGGTCTCGACGAGCAGTACTTC	CASSYSASGGLDEQYF
TRBV6-5	many	TRBJ1-6	TRBD1	TGTGCCAGCAGTTACTTTGGACAGGGACCCTCACCCCTCCACTTT	CASSYFGQGPSPLHF
TRBV2	few	TRBJ1-1	.	TGTGCCAGCAGTGAACTAAGGACACCGAACACTGAAGCTTTCTTT	CASSELRTPNTEAFF
TRBV5-1	.	TRBJ2-3	TRBD2	TGCGCCAGCAGCTTGCATCCTAGCGGGGGTGTGGATACGCAGTATTTT	CASSLHPSGGVDTQYF
TRBV4-1	few	TRBJ2-3	.	TGCGCCAGCAGTTCCATGGTGTCGAGGAGCACAGATACGCAGTATTTT	CASSSMVSRSTDTQYF
TRBV24-1	few	TRBJ2-1	.	TGTGCCACCAGTGCAGGGTATATTGAGCAGTTCTTC	CATSAGYIEQFF
TRBV7-9	few	TRBJ1-2	.	TGTGCCAGCAGCTTTGGAGGGCAGCCCCGGGGTGGCTACACCTTC	CASSFGGQPRGGYTF
TRBV19	.	TRBJ1-3	.	TGTGCCAGTAGTCCGTCCGGGACAAGTGGAAACACCATATATTTT	CASSPSGTSGNTIYF
TRBV5-1	.	TRBJ2-3	TRBD2	TGCGCCAGCAGCCCGGATGGACTAGCGGCTAGCACAGATACGCAGTATTTT	CASSPDGLAASTDTQYF
TRBV5-1	.	TRBJ1-1	.	TGCGCCAGCAGTTCCATGGGGGTGGGGAACACTGAAGCTTTCTTT	CASSSMGVGNTEAFF
TRBV4-1	few	TRBJ1-1	.	TGCGCCAGCAGCCCAATACAGGGTGAAGCTTTCTTT	CASSPIQGEAFF
TRBV10-3	few	TRBJ2-3	.	TGTGCCATCAGTTCAGGATCTTCTAGCACAGATACGCAGTATTTT	CAISSGSSSTDTQYF
TRBV6-2/TRBV6-3	few	TRBJ1-1	.	TGTGCCAGCAGTTCACCTACGTCGGGGGCGGACACTGAAGCTTTCTTT	CASSSPTSGADTEAFF
TRBV5-1	.	TRBJ2-3	TRBD1	TGCGCCAGCAGCTTGTCCCTATATGGACAGGGAAAAGATACGCAGTATTTT	CASSLSLYGQGKDTQYF
TRBV12-3/TRBV12-4	few	TRBJ2-3	.	TGTGCCAGCAGTTCCAGGGGGGTGGGCACAGATACGCAGTATTTT	CASSSRGVGTDTQYF
TRBV6-5	.	TRBJ2-5	.	TGTGCCAGCAGTTACGCGACGGGGGCGGGGGCTGAGACCCAGTACTTC	CASSYATGAGAETQYF
TRBV4-1	.	TRBJ1-5	.	TGCGCCAGCAGCCAAGAGTACGGGGGCAATCAGCCCCAGCATTTT	CASSQEYGGNQPQHF